Following are 3 T cell receptor beta chains from one sample sequenced in a study of molecular identifiers for immune sequencing clone quantification (dated by TCRdb to the late 2010s). The library was generated by PCR. The sample was run on an Illumina HiSeq 4000. TCRdb cleaned the public reads at Q25 with fastp, built clones with MiXCR and kept in-frame beta chains. Each record represents a unique CDR3 protein, reported with the most common genes and DNA among its rows. Here the sample has fewer than 350,000 distinct CDR3 sequences; 20% to 25% occur a single time. The top ten clones comprise more than 0.8% of the sample. Input material: naive CD8+ T cells from blood, with Jurkat cell RNA spiked in. Interpreted using the paper, the cell subset or site label stands for: FACS-sorted CD8+CD4-CCR7+CD45RA+ naive T cells. Every receptor here comes from a human donor in good health. Some libraries in this study had Jurkat cell RNA spiked in.

The chain combines TRBV6-5 with TRBJ2-6, with D perhaps matching TRBD1 or TRBD2 (5 bases each). The CDR3 is 22 residues long. Trimming took off 0 bases at V and 4 bases at J, with 28 bases between the two ends. The germline V gene encodes CDR1 MNHEY and CDR2 SVGAGI. CDR3 amino acids: CASSYSSPEGDGSLPGANVLTF. CDR3 DNA: TGTGCCAGCAGTTACTCTAGCCCTGAAGGGGACGGATCGTTACCCGGGGCCAACGTCCTGACTTTC.

This clonotype was detected ten times or more. This sequence joins TRBV6-6 and TRBJ1-4, with TRBD1 as a possible D gene (6 bases). Trimming stripped 6 bases from V and 6 bases from J, with 17 bases between. Germline loops: CDR1 MNHNY, CDR2 SVGAGI (reference sequence). The CDR3 runs to 15 residues. The CDR3 coding sequence is TGTGCCAGCAGCAGAGACTGGGGGCAACATGAAAAACTGTTTTTT. Translation gives CASSRDWGQHEKLFF.

As to this clonotype: This may be a read error, as it is one base from a much larger clone. The chain has TRBV5-3 and TRBJ2-3; either TRBD1 or TRBD2 may supply D (5 bases each). TRBV5-3 is assigned to the ORF class and has an uncertain function. The CDR3 spans 15 residues. CDR3 DNA: TGTGCCAGCAGCTCGGATGGGGGACCTGGTGATACGCAGTATTTT. Translation: CASSSDGGPGDTQYF.